These 19 T cell receptor beta chains came from one sample sequenced in a study of shared clonotypes between healthy human individuals. Using immunoSEQ multiplex PCR, the repertoire was profiled, and TCRdb retains in-frame clones only, with some absent. The table has around 180,000 clones, roughly 91% seen once. Material for sequencing was naive CD4+ T cells sorted from blood. Subset denoted: CD45RA+ positively selected. All receptors derive from a young woman in good health.

The chain recombines TRBV18 with TRBJ2-5, with a tentative D call TRBD1 (7 bases). The DNA end is a closer match to TRBJ2-7, so the J assignment may be wrong. The CDR3 contains 16 residues. Germline assignment: CDR1 KGHSH and CDR2 LQKENI. The CDR3 here is CASSPPRGRGIYEQYF. CDR3 in DNA: TGTGCCAGCTCACCACCGAGGGGGCGCGGGATCTACGAGCAGTACTTC.

This chain uses TRBV2 with TRBJ2-1; 7 bases line up with TRBD1. Trimming at V came to 6 bases and at J to 8 bases, leaving 13 bases not matched to a gene. The CDR3 consists of 15 residues. Germline lookup yields CDR1 SNHLY and CDR2 FYNNEI. The CDR3 here is CASRQDRIEGDEQFF. The CDR3 bases are TGTGCCAGCAGGCAGGACAGGATAGAAGGGGATGAGCAGTTCTTC.

The chain carries TRBV28 and TRBJ2-7; 8 nucleotides line up with TRBD2. The CDR3 has 15 amino acids. Germline V gene sequence: CDR1 MDHEN, CDR2 SYDVKM. With V trimmed by 7 bases and J by 6 bases, 14 bases remained unmatched. The CDR3 nucleotides read TGTGCCAGCAACCCACCCCCGGGAGGGCCGGTCGAGCAGTACTTC. This sequence encodes CASNPPPGGPVEQYF.

The chain combines TRBV2 with TRBJ1-4, with no clear D. Trimming left V 7 bases short and J 0 bases short, with 3 bases between. From germline, CDR1 is SNHLY and CDR2 FYNNEI. The CDR3 is made up of 12 amino acids. The DNA of the CDR3 is TGTGCCAGCACCGCAACTAATGAAAAACTGTTTTTT. Protein product: CASTATNEKLFF.

The rearrangement joins TRBV27 to TRBJ1-4; unclear D gene. The V end was cut by 8 bases, the J end by 0 bases, with 13 bases between. In germline, CDR1 is MNHEY, CDR2 SMNVEV (reference sequence). The CDR3 loop spans 15 amino acids. CDR3 bases: TGTGCCAGCGGACTCGCGGGCGCAACTAATGAAAAACTGTTTTTT. It is translated as CASGLAGATNEKLFF.

This chain links TRBV5-1 with TRBJ2-3, with 9 bases matching TRBD2. Trimming removed 4 bases from V and 2 bases from J; junction bases left unmatched: 8. The CDR3 runs 16 residues. The germline CDR1 and CDR2 sequences are SGHRS and YFSETQ. CDR3 region: CASSVGLAEDTDTQYF. In nucleotides, the CDR3 is TGCGCCAGCAGCGTGGGACTAGCCGAAGACACAGATACGCAGTATTTT.

The J gene is TRBJ1-2, the V gene TRBV19; TRBD1 agrees at 8 bases. This CDR3 region has 12 residues. With 11 bases clipped from V and 4 bases from J, the junction kept 6 bases outside the gene matches. Germline V gene sequence: CDR1 LNHDA, CDR2 SQIVND (reference sequence). CDR3 sequence (DNA): TGTGCCGGGAGGGACAGGATCTATGGCTACACCTTC. Translated: CAGRDRIYGYTF. Combining the CDR3 with reference TRBV19 and TRBJ1-2 gives the whole variable domain DGGITQSPKYLFRKEGQNVTLSCEQNLNHDAMYWYRQDPGQGLRLIYYSQIVNDFQKGDIAEGYSVSREKKESFPLTVTSAQKNPTAFYLCAGRDRIYGYTFGSGTRLTVV.

J is TRBJ2-7 and V is TRBV27, with D unclear. In germline, CDR1 is MNHEY, CDR2 SMNVEV (reference sequence). This CDR3 is built from 11 residues. V lost 6 bases and J lost 7, with 10 bases in between. CDR3: CASSHGFEQYF. The DNA for the CDR3 is TGTGCCAGCAGCCATGGGTTTGAGCAGTACTTC.

This chain links TRBV28 with TRBJ1-2; D is ambiguous. CDR3 length: 13 residues. The V gene lost 3 bases and the J gene lost 1 base, with 6 bases spanning the gap. From germline, CDR1 is MDHEN and CDR2 SYDVKM. CDR3 in DNA: TGTGCCAGCAGTTTGAGTGATAACTATGGCTACACCTTC. Amino acid sequence: CASSLSDNYGYTF.

The V gene is TRBV5-6, the J gene TRBJ1-1; D perhaps matches TRBD1 (6 bases). This CDR3 is built from 15 residues. Germline-derived CDR1 and CDR2 are SGHDT and YYEEEE. V lost 2 bases and J 4 bases, leaving 15 bases between the germline ends. The CDR3 protein is CASSFSMGQVTEAFF. DNA for the CDR3: TGTGCCAGCAGCTTTAGCATGGGACAAGTCACTGAAGCTTTCTTT. Full variable domain (remainder filled in from reference TRBV5-6 and TRBJ1-1): DAGVTQSPTHLIKTRGQQVTLRCSPKSGHDTVSWYQQALGQGPQFIFQYYEEEERQRGNFPDRFSGHQFPNYSSELNVNALLLGDSALYLCASSFSMGQVTEAFFGQGTRLTVV.

The chain recombines TRBV5-1 with TRBJ2-7; TRBD2 matches at 7 bases. The CDR3 extends over 16 amino acids. The germline CDR1 and CDR2 sequences are SGHRS and YFSETQ. With 1 base clipped from V and 0 bases from J, the junction kept 7 bases outside the gene matches. The CDR3 reads CASSLSGLAVSYEQYF. CDR3 in DNA: TGCGCCAGCAGCTTGTCGGGTCTAGCGGTCTCCTACGAGCAGTACTTC.

This chain uses TRBV7-6 with TRBJ2-1, with D unresolved. CDR1 and CDR2 from the germline V gene are SGHVS and FNYEAQ. Between the trimmed V and J ends, which lost 1 base and 0 bases, there was a span of 10 bases. The length of the CDR3 is 16 residues. The CDR3 protein is CASSLVYGRSYNEQFF. The DNA of the CDR3 is TGTGCCAGCAGCTTAGTGTACGGCCGCTCCTACAATGAGCAGTTCTTC.

The DNA for the CDR3 is TGTGCCATCAGACAGGGAGCGGGAGAGACCCAGTACTTC. Translating it yields CAIRQGAGETQYF. This rearrangement joins TRBV10-3 to TRBJ2-5; D tentatively reads TRBD1 or TRBD2 (6 bases each). V shed 6 bases and J shed 4 bases, with 12 bases lying between them. The CDR3 covers 13 residues. Germline values: CDR1 ENHRY, CDR2 SYGVKD.

This clone appeared a single time. This chain connects TRBV29-1 to TRBJ2-7; 12 bases line up with TRBD1. Trimming at V came to 6 bases and at J to 2 bases, leaving 5 bases not matched to a gene. Germline values: CDR1 SQVTM, CDR2 ANQGSEA. CDR3 length: 14 amino acids. CDR3 loop: CSVSGTGGTYEQYF. For the CDR3, the DNA is TGCAGCGTGTCAGGGACAGGGGGCACCTACGAGCAGTACTTC.

The CDR3 DNA follows: TGTGCCAGCAGTTACCACGCCCCTAGCGGGAACGAGCAGTACTTC. Its translation: CASSYHAPSGNEQYF. The chain recombines TRBV6-5 with TRBJ2-7; 9 nucleotides line up with TRBD2. This CDR3 has 15 amino acids. Germline V lookup: CDR1 MNHEY, CDR2 SVGAGI. Trimming at V came to 2 bases and at J to 5 bases, leaving 7 bases not matched to a gene.

This chain connects TRBV11-2 to TRBJ1-2; unclear D gene. The V end was cut by 0 bases, the J end by 8 bases, with 13 bases between. Germline V gives CDR1 SGHAT, CDR2 FQNNGV. The CDR3 covers 14 residues. The CDR3 region has the DNA TGTGCCAGCAGCTTAGATGTGACCTCGGGAGGCTACACCTTC. This encodes CASSLDVTSGGYTF. The full variable domain, with the rest looked up from reference TRBV11-2 and TRBJ1-2, is EAGVAQSPRYKIIEKRQSVAFWCNPISGHATLYWYQQILGQGPKLLIQFQNNGVVDDSQLPKDRFSAERLKGVDSTLKIQPAKLEDSAVYLCASSLDVTSGGYTFGSGTRLTVV.

J is TRBJ1-6 and V is TRBV28, with 10 bases identical to TRBD1. Germline V gene sequence: CDR1 MDHEN, CDR2 SYDVKM. V gave up 5 bases and J gave up 10 bases; unmatched junction bases: 14. CDR3 length: 17 residues. The CDR3 coding sequence is TGTGCCAGCAGTACTTCCTCCGGGACAGGGGCAGAGTCACCCCTCCACTTT. Its protein product is CASSTSSGTGAESPLHF. Full variable domain (outside the CDR3, taken from reference TRBV28 and TRBJ1-6): DVKVTQSSRYLVKRTGEKVFLECVQDMDHENMFWYRQDPGLGLRLIYFSYDVKMKEKGDIPEGYSVSREKKERFSLILESASTNQTSMYLCASSTSSGTGAESPLHFGNGTRLTVT.

This clone came up once. The chain couples TRBV27 to TRBJ2-5, with 7 positions matching TRBD1. Gene TRBJ2-7 matches the end of the DNA better, so the J call may be wrong. Germline-derived CDR1 and CDR2 are MNHEY and SMNVEV (reference sequence). The CDR3 is 15 amino acids. CDR3 sequence: CASSIRTGGRYEQYF. Written as DNA, the CDR3 is TGTGCCAGCAGTATCAGGACAGGCGGCCGGTACGAGCAGTACTTC.

The chain recombines TRBV5-8 with TRBJ2-7, with D possibly TRBD2 on 6 matching bases. The germline CDR1 and CDR2 sequences are SGHTS and YDEGEE. The CDR3 is 14 residues long. The germline V and J ends were trimmed by 5 bases and 5 bases, with 17 bases remaining between them. The CDR3 reads CASRRRGLDHEQYF. The CDR3 region has the DNA TGTGCCAGCAGACGGCGGGGCCTGGACCACGAGCAGTACTTC.